This T cell receptor (beta chain) was observed in a study of cytotoxic CD8 clonotypes in ibrutinib-treated CLL (dated by TCRdb to about 2021). For the study in its entirety: The cohort included roughly 15 treatment-naive and around 10 relapsed/refractory patients; some 18 were IGHV unmutated. Patients were still on ibrutinib when every remission and progressive disease sample was collected. Longitudinal samples were available for about 30% of the roughly 86 trial participants. Cryopreserved peripheral blood mononuclear cells were obtained prior to treatment, at the time of response, and at either disease progression or sustained remission. Samples averaged approximately 260,000 productive templates and roughly 86,000 productive rearrangements. Responses were partial in approximately 24 patients and complete in 2; after median around 66 months follow-up, about 14 stayed in remission and approximately 12 progressed. The response samples were drawn at a median of roughly twelve months into treatment, with a range of about 6 to 36 months.

A MiSeq instrument was used for deep resolution sequencing, which targeted depths ranging from 1 in 1 million up to 1 in 200,000 T cells, with coverage averaging 10x for each clonotype. The immunoSEQ hsTCRB Kit was used to generate the TCR beta libraries. In the source study's methods: Data were analyzed with ImmunoSEQ Data Assistant and ImmunoSEQ Analyzer, with V, D and J genes assigned per IMGT definitions. Clonality, which ranges from 0 to 1, was calculated as one minus the normalized Shannon entropy of productive rearrangement frequencies. Public clonotype analysis was restricted to overrepresented clonotypes comprising at least 0.05% of each patient's repertoire. About twelve age-matched healthy donor repertoires from immuneACCESS were used as controls for clonality. This is the immuneACCESS table as TCRdb keeps it, with only in-frame sequences that have V and J called. A part of the clones is gone; compared with another copy, unresolved V genes explain less than half, and the rest is unexplained. V, J and clone size derive from that table, while D and trimming were established from the DNA sequence. This sample holds about 130,000 clones; around four fifths were observed only once. About 3.3% of the sample lies in the top ten.

General conclusions and limits of the study: Baseline clonality was found to be higher than that of age-matched healthy donors and was strongly correlated with circulating CD8+ T-cell counts. At ibrutinib response clonality went up, during sustained remission it held steady, and at progression it dropped back toward baseline. Lymph node repertoires were not examined, and the timing of sampling was not matched between patients in sustained remission and those whose disease progressed. Public clonotypes were found to be uncommon and were observed to contract or remain stable during treatment; the increase in clonality was shown to reflect expansion of private clonotypes at ibrutinib response.

What this sample's time point label stands for: around 25 months on ibrutinib. For TCR beta library preparation, approximately 1.9 micrograms of genomic DNA was extracted from cryopreserved PBMCs. High-throughput TCR beta sequencing was performed on longitudinal blood samples from CLL patients receiving ibrutinib monotherapy. The patients took part in an open-label, single-center phase 2 trial of ibrutinib monotherapy. Worth noting for this clone: The antigen it binds to is not known. Base qualities are not at hand, and no much larger clone is one base apart.

Sequenced here: PBMCs, sampled after 24 months of ibrutinib treatment. The TCR sequence derives from a human donor with chronic lymphocytic leukemia.

The DNA is TGTGCCAGCAGTTATTCGGGTTCAGGGTACAATGAGCAGTTCTTC. Translation gives CASSYSGSGYNEQFF. The chain uses TRBV6-5 and TRBJ2-1, and the D gene may be TRBD1, 5 bases matching. Based on the germline V gene, the CDR1 and CDR2 sequences are MNHEY and SVGAGI. The CDR3 runs 15 residues from the cysteine to the phenylalanine. CDR3 DNA is the only sequence kept; it has 45 bases, read in frame from the first base. Between the V and J ends, shortened by 3 bases and 4 bases respectively, the junction contains 13 bases.